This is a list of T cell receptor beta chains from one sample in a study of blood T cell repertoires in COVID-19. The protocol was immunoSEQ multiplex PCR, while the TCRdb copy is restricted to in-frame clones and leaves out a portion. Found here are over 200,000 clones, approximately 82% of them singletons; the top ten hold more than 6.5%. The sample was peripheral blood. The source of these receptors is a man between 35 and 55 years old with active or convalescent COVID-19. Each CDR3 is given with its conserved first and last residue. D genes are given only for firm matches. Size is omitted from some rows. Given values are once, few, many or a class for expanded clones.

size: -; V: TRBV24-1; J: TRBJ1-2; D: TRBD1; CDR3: CATSDPGEGANYGYTF; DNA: TGTGCCACCAGTGACCCCGGCGAGGGGGCGAACTATGGCTACACCTTC
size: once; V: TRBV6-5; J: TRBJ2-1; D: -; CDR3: CASSYSSAPKNNEQFF; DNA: TGTGCCAGCAGTTACTCGAGCGCTCCCAAAAACAATGAGCAGTTCTTC
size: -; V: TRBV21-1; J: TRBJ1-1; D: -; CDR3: CASSKVGGQGGRGTEAFF; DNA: TGTGCCAGCAGCAAAGTAGGGGGACAGGGGGGACGCGGGACTGAAGCTTTCTTT
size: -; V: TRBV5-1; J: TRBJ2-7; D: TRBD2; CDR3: CASSSQLTSGRDGFSYEQYF; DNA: TGCGCCAGCAGCTCCCAACTGACTAGCGGGAGGGACGGATTCTCCTACGAGCAGTACTTC
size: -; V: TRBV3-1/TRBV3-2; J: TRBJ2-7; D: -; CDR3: CASSQGRGSYEQYF; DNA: TGTGCCAGCAGCCAAGGGCGGGGTTCCTACGAGCAGTACTTC
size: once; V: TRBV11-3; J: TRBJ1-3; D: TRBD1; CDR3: CASSFTGERNTIYF; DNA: TGTGCCAGCAGCTTCACAGGGGAGAGAAACACCATATATTTT
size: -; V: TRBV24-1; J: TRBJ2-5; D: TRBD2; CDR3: CATSEHRTSPQETQYF; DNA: TGTGCCACCAGTGAACACCGGACTAGCCCTCAAGAGACCCAGTACTTC
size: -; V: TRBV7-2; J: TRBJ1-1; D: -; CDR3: CASSLGWGVTEAFF; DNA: TGTGCCAGCAGCTTAGGGTGGGGGGTAACTGAAGCTTTCTTT
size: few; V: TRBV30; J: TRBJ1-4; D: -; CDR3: CAWTPARGGHEKLFF; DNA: TGTGCCTGGACCCCAGCGCGGGGGGGACATGAAAAACTGTTTTTT
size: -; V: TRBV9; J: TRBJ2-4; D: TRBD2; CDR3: CASSVEAGSGGGRKNIQYF; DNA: TGTGCCAGCAGCGTAGAGGCTGGGAGCGGCGGGGGTAGAAAAAACATTCAGTACTTC
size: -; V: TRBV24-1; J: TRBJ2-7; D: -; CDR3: CATSVARSPGEQYF; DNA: TGTGCCACCAGTGTTGCTCGCTCCCCGGGCGAGCAGTACTTC
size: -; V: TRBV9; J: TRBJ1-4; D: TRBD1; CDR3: CASSPGGTGGIEKLFF; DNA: TGTGCCAGCAGCCCAGGGGGGACAGGGGGCATTGAAAAACTGTTTTTT
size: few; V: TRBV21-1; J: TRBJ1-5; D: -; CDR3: CASSKLKFNQPQHF; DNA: TGTGCCAGCAGCAAACTAAAGTTTAATCAGCCCCAGCATTTT
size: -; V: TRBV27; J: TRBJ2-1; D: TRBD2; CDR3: CASSPRTSGNNEQFF; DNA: TGTGCCAGCAGCCCCCGGACTAGCGGCAACAATGAGCAGTTCTTC
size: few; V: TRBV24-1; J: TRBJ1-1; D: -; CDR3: CATSDFSGTEAFF; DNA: TGTGCCACCAGTGATTTTTCGGGGACTGAAGCTTTCTTT
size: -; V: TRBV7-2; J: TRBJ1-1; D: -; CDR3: CASSRGLGTEAFF; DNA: TGTGCCAGCAGCAGGGGGTTGGGCACTGAAGCTTTCTTT
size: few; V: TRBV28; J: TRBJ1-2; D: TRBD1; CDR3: CASSKTGVGYTF; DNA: TGTGCCAGCAGCAAAACAGGGGTCGGCTACACCTTC
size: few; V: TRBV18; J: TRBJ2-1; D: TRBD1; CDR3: CASSPAMGEGAQFF; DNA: TGTGCCAGCTCACCGGCGATGGGAGAGGGGGCACAGTTCTTC
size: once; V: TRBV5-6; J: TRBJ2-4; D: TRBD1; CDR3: CASSFRDRGLENIQYF; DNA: TGTGCCAGCAGCTTCCGGGACAGGGGGCTCGAAAACATTCAGTACTTC
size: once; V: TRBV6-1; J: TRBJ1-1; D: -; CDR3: CASSDTQGSEAFF; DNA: TGTGCCAGCAGTGATACCCAGGGGAGTGAAGCTTTCTTT
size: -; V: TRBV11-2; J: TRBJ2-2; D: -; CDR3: CASSLPYSGELFF; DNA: TGTGCCAGCAGCTTACCGTATTCCGGGGAGCTGTTTTTT
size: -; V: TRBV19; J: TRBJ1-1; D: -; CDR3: CASSPRLSGRGDTEAFF; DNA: -
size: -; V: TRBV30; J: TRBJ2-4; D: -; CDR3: CAWSRALAKNIQYF; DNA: TGTGCCTGGAGCAGGGCTCTAGCCAAAAACATTCAGTACTTC
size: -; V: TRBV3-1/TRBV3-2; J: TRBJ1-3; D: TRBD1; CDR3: CASRKGGTGTGNTIYF; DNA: TGTGCCAGCAGGAAGGGGGGGACAGGGACTGGAAACACCATATATTTT
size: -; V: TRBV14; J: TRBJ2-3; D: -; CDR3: CASSPQDTSTDTQYF; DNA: TGTGCCAGCAGCCCACAGGATACCAGCACAGATACGCAGTATTTT